These 22 T cell receptor beta chains share one sample of origin, sequenced in a study of Ad26.COV2.S vaccination and SARS-CoV-2 variants (dated by TCRdb to 2020 to 2022). The label giving this sample's treatment or condition can be read as: some 20 received Ad26.COV2.S at low or high dose, single or two shots; 5 received placebo; per-sample allocation not given. Repertoires of vaccine and placebo recipients were sequenced from samples collected on day 63 after the first injection. The receptor library was made with the immunoSEQ multiplex PCR assay. Sourced from immuneACCESS, this table was stored by TCRdb with only in-frame sequences that have V and J called. A share of the clones is absent; for the studies checked, an unresolved V gene accounts for under half, and the remainder has no known explanation. The sample data list roughly 270,000 clones, and roughly 86% of these were observed just once. The ten largest clonotypes hold around 3.5% of the sample.

This sample comprised peripheral blood, obtained in a trial of Ad26.COV2.S vaccine versus placebo. All receptors derive from a person aged 18 to 65 who received the Ad26.COV2.S COVID-19 vaccine or a placebo.

The chain recombines TRBV2 with TRBJ1-5; no definite D call. This CDR3 has 13 residues. Germline lookup yields CDR1 SNHLY and CDR2 FYNNEI. The V end lost 2 bases, the J end lost 5 bases, and 7 bases lay between the germline ends. CDR3 region: CASSETVYQPQHF. The CDR3 coding sequence is TGTGCCAGCAGTGAAACAGTTTATCAGCCCCAGCATTTT.

The V call is TRBV30, the J call TRBJ2-7, with a tentative D call TRBD2 (6 bases). Trimming pared 2 bases from V and 0 bases from J, leaving 11 bases between. This CDR3 has 14 residues. In germline, CDR1 is GTSNPN, CDR2 SVGIG (reference sequence). As DNA, the CDR3 is TGTGCCTGGAGTCGGGGACTCAGCTCCTACGAGCAGTACTTC. This translates into CAWSRGLSSYEQYF. Filled out from reference TRBV30 and TRBJ2-7, the complete variable domain reads SQTIHQWPATLVQPVGSPLSLECTVEGTSNPNLYWYRQAAGRGLQLLFYSVGIGQISSEVPQNLSASRPQDRQFILSSKKLLLSDSGFYLCAWSRGLSSYEQYFGPGTRLTVT.

The rearrangement uses TRBV12-3 or TRBV12-4 and TRBJ2-7, with TRBD2 matching over 7 bases. This CDR3 has 11 amino acids. Trimming cost V 6 bases and J 7 bases; bases outside gene matches: 3. The CDR3 coding sequence is TGTGCCAGCAGCCCGGGGGGAGAGCAGTACTTC. Translating it yields CASSPGGEQYF.

The chain recombines TRBV6-5 with TRBJ1-1; D might be TRBD1 (6 bases). Trimming removed 6 bases from V and 4 bases from J, with 9 bases in between. Germline values: CDR1 MNHEY, CDR2 SVGAGI. The CDR3 is 12 residues long. CDR3 in amino acids: CASSHRATEAFF. The CDR3 DNA reads TGTGCCAGCAGCCACAGGGCCACTGAAGCTTTCTTT.

The chain is built from TRBV18 and TRBJ1-1; 7 nucleotides align to TRBD1. CDR1 is KGHSH, CDR2 LQKENI, per germline. This CDR3 spans 13 amino acids. The ends lost 4 bases at V and 3 bases at J; junction bases unmatched: 2. The DNA for the CDR3 is TGTGCCAGCTCACTAGACAGGGACACTGAAGCTTTCTTT. It encodes CASSLDRDTEAFF. The whole variable domain, remainder taken from reference TRBV18 and TRBJ1-1, is NAGVMQNPRHLVRRRGQEARLRCSPMKGHSHVYWYRQLPEEGLKFMVYLQKENIIDESGMPKERFSAEFPKEGPSILRIQQVVRGDSAAYFCASSLDRDTEAFFGQGTRLTVV.

This clone has a single count. This chain uses TRBV19 with TRBJ1-1; TRBD1 might be the D (6 bases). V lost 5 bases, J lost 1 base, and 11 bases lay in between. There are 14 residues in the CDR3. The germline gives CDR1 LNHDA, CDR2 SQIVND (reference sequence). The CDR3 sequence is CASSLRQENTEAFF. Written as DNA, the CDR3 is TGTGCCAGTAGTCTCAGACAGGAGAACACTGAAGCTTTCTTT.

This chain connects TRBV28 to TRBJ2-5; D perhaps matches TRBD2 (5 bases). This CDR3 has 13 amino acids. V gave up 8 bases and J gave up 5 bases, with 15 bases separating them. Germline CDR1 reads MDHEN; CDR2 reads SYDVKM. The DNA for the CDR3 is TGTGCCAGCGGCAACGCGGGTTGGGAGACCCAGTACTTC. It yields the protein CASGNAGWETQYF.

This chain links TRBV7-8 with TRBJ1-2; TRBD1 might be the D (5 bases). The germline gives CDR1 SGHVS, CDR2 FQNEAQ. V gave up 5 bases and J gave up 4 bases, with 29 bases separating them. The length of the CDR3 is 19 residues. The CDR3 region has the DNA TGTGCCAGCAGCCCAACCCTTTTGGCCCAAGGGGCTTGGGTCTATGGCTACACCTTC. This sequence encodes CASSPTLLAQGAWVYGYTF.

A single count supports this clone. The V call is TRBV10-2, the J call TRBJ2-7; 9 bases line up with TRBD2. Trimming took 4 bases from V and 4 from J; bases not matched to a gene: 8. CDR1 is WSHSY, CDR2 SAAADI, per germline. CDR3 length: 15 amino acids. CDR3 sequence (DNA): TGCGCCAGCAGTGTTCAGGTAGCGGGAGTTTACGAGCAGTACTTC. This codes for CASSVQVAGVYEQYF.

The chain carries TRBV30 and TRBJ1-2, with D uncertain. Germline loops: CDR1 GTSNPN, CDR2 SVGIG (reference sequence). The CDR3 is 12 residues long. V dropped 3 bases and J dropped 0 bases, with 5 bases sitting between them. In DNA form, the CDR3 reads TGTGCCTGGAGCGGGTCTAACTATGGCTACACCTTC. Translation: CAWSGSNYGYTF.

This chain joins TRBV11-3 and TRBJ2-3; TRBD1 matches at 10 bases. The CDR3 is 13 amino acids. Germline V CDR1 and CDR2: SGHNT, YENEEA. V trimming: 8 bases; J trimming: 2 bases; junction bases outside the gene matches: 1. CDR3 protein: CASGQGDTDTQYF. The CDR3 region has the DNA TGTGCCAGCGGACAGGGGGACACAGATACGCAGTATTTT.

J is TRBJ2-7 and V is TRBV27; TRBD2 agrees at 9 bases. Germline V gene sequence: CDR1 MNHEY, CDR2 SMNVEV (reference sequence). CDR3 length: 18 residues. V lost 3 bases and J lost 1; bases outside the gene matches: 13. The CDR3 region is CASSFMVPGLAESYEQYF. CDR3 in DNA: TGTGCCAGCAGTTTTATGGTCCCGGGACTAGCCGAGTCCTACGAGCAGTACTTC.

V is TRBV4-1 and J is TRBJ2-7, with D perhaps given as TRBD1 or TRBD2 (5 bases each). The CDR3 runs to 15 residues. V lost 1 base and J lost 0, with 10 bases in between. Germline CDR1 and CDR2: MGHRA and YSYEKL. This CDR3 is CASSQATGASYEQYF. CDR3 DNA sequence: TGCGCCAGCAGCCAAGCAACCGGGGCCTCCTACGAGCAGTACTTC.

The J gene is TRBJ2-2, the V gene TRBV2, with TRBD1 matching 8 bases. Germline V gene data show CDR1 as SNHLY and CDR2 as FYNNEI. The V gene end was trimmed by 7 bases and the J gene end by 3 bases; junction bases not matched to a gene: 4. The CDR3 covers 14 residues. Written as DNA, the CDR3 is TGTGCCAGCAAGACAGGGGCGGACACCGGGGAGCTGTTTTTT. This codes for CASKTGADTGELFF. The full variable domain, in which reference TRBV2 and TRBJ2-2 provide the parts outside the CDR3, is EPEVTQTPSHQVTQMGQEVILRCVPISNHLYFYWYRQILGQKVEFLVSFYNNEISEKSEIFDDQFSVERPDGSNFTLKIRSTKLEDSAMYFCASKTGADTGELFFGEGSRLTVL.

CDR3 sequence: CASSPFTGGSDYEQYF. The CDR3 nucleotides are TGTGCCAGCTCCCCTTTTACAGGGGGCAGCGACTACGAGCAGTACTTC. The chain uses TRBV18 and TRBJ2-7; 9 bases are shared with TRBD1. Per the germline V gene, CDR1 is KGHSH and CDR2 is LQKENI. V trimming: 6 bases; J trimming: 3 bases; junction bases outside the gene matches: 12. The CDR3 extends over 16 amino acids.

CDR3 region: CASSPREQGEQYF. The CDR3 bases are TGTGCCAGCAGCCCGCGGGAACAAGGCGAGCAGTACTTC. The chain is built from TRBV7-9 and TRBJ2-7; TRBD2 might be the D (6 bases). This CDR3 spans 13 amino acids. Between the trimmed V and J ends, which lost 5 bases and 6 bases, there was a span of 14 bases. The germline gives CDR1 SEHNR, CDR2 FQNEAQ (reference sequence).

The count of this clone is one. This chain joins TRBV2 and TRBJ2-7; D is undetermined. This CDR3 is 12 amino acids long. The germline CDR1 and CDR2 sequences are SNHLY and FYNNEI. Deletions cut 6 bases from V and 2 bases from J, with 8 bases between. CDR3: CASSKGPYEQYF. For the CDR3, the DNA is TGTGCCAGCAGCAAAGGTCCCTACGAGCAGTACTTC.

The chain joins TRBV18 to TRBJ2-7; perhaps D is TRBD1 or TRBD2 (5 bases each). The germline V gene encodes CDR1 KGHSH and CDR2 LQKENI. The ends were cut back, 4 bases at V and 7 bases at J, with 20 bases in the middle. The CDR3 contains 15 residues. Written as DNA, the CDR3 is TGTGCCAGCTCACAAAGCCGCAGGGACCCAGGAGAGCAGTACTTC. Encoded protein: CASSQSRRDPGEQYF.

Only one count was recorded for this clone. The chain employs TRBV2 and TRBJ1-5; 9 bases line up with TRBD1. The CDR3 has 16 amino acids. The trim removed 5 bases at V and 4 bases at J, leaving 9 bases unmatched. Germline-derived CDR1 and CDR2 are SNHLY and FYNNEI. This chain's CDR3 is CASSQTVGTGNQPQHF. The DNA for the CDR3 is TGTGCCAGCAGTCAAACGGTTGGGACAGGGAATCAGCCCCAGCATTTT.

The chain couples TRBV10-2 to TRBJ2-7; D is possibly TRBD2 (7 bases). The V gene's germline CDR1 is WSHSY and CDR2 SAAADI. Trimming stripped 10 bases from V and 1 base from J, with 17 bases between. The CDR3 covers 14 residues. The chain's CDR3 is CATLGGTLSYEQYF. As DNA, the CDR3 is TGCGCCACCCTGGGGGGGACACTGTCCTACGAGCAGTACTTC.

CDR3 in amino acids: CASSSVVGASSPLHF. Here the CDR3 DNA reads TGTGCCAGCAGCTCGGTTGTAGGCGCGAGTTCACCCCTCCACTTT. The chain has TRBV7-6 and TRBJ1-6, with D hard to call. CDR1 and CDR2 from the germline V gene are SGHVS and FNYEAQ. The germline V and J ends were trimmed by 4 bases and 9 bases, with 16 bases remaining between them. This CDR3 spans 15 amino acids.

This clone has a handful of counts. V usage is TRBV7-9 and J usage is TRBJ1-4; 9 nucleotides match TRBD1. V gave up 6 bases and J gave up 5 bases; unmatched junction bases: 7. The CDR3 sequence is 15 residues long. Germline CDR1 is SEHNR and CDR2 is FQNEAQ (reference sequence). Here the CDR3 DNA reads TGTGCCAGCAGATACCCCGGGACAGGGAATGAAAAACTGTTTTTT. This gives the protein CASRYPGTGNEKLFF.